These 8 T cell receptor beta chains were all obtained from the same sample, sequenced in a study of T cell responses to AZD1222 COVID-19 vaccine. Repertoires were generated with immunoSEQ multiplex PCR, while TCRdb's copy carries only in-frame clones and drops some. The sample records around 130,000 clones, nearly 95% being singletons. The sequencing used peripheral blood, collected on day 0 of AZD1222 vaccination. These receptors all stem from an adult in good health.

The chain carries TRBV19 and TRBJ1-5; unclear D gene. CDR1 is LNHDA and CDR2 is SQIVND in the germline V gene (reference sequence). This CDR3 contains 14 residues. Trimming removed 5 bases at V and 7 bases at J, with 15 bases between. CDR3: CASSLRAPGQPQHF. DNA of the CDR3: TGTGCCAGTAGTCTCCGGGCCCCGGGACAGCCCCAGCATTTT.

The chain links TRBV29-1 to TRBJ1-2; possibly TRBD1 for D (5 bases). Germline V gives CDR1 SQVTM, CDR2 ANQGSEA. Trimming removed 4 bases at V and 4 bases at J, with 10 bases between. This CDR3 has 12 amino acids. CDR3 coding DNA: TGCAGCGTTGTGGGGGGAGGCTATGGCTACACCTTC. Translation: CSVVGGGYGYTF.

This rearrangement joins TRBV7-9 to TRBJ1-5, with D uncertain. The germline gives CDR1 SEHNR, CDR2 FQNEAQ (reference sequence). The length of the CDR3 is 15 residues. Deletions cut 5 bases from V and 9 bases from J, with 20 bases between. CDR3 bases: TGTGCCAGCAGCGCCGGCAGCCACGTTGAAGGGCCCCAGCATTTT. This sequence encodes CASSAGSHVEGPQHF.

The table lists this clone with a few counts. The genes are TRBV7-9 and TRBJ1-1; the match to TRBD1 covers 8 bases. V lost 6 bases to trimming and J lost 6 bases; unmatched junction nucleotides: 9. Germline V gene sequence: CDR1 SEHNR, CDR2 FQNEAQ (reference sequence). This CDR3 contains 14 residues. CDR3 sequence reads: CASRTGTGGAEAFF. DNA of the CDR3: TGTGCCAGCAGGACCGGGACAGGAGGCGCTGAAGCTTTCTTT.

This rearrangement joins TRBV3-1 (or the pseudogene TRBV3-2) to TRBJ1-1; D remains ambiguous. There are 16 residues in the CDR3. Germline V gene lookup returns CDR1 LGHDT and CDR2 YNNKEL (reference sequence). V lost 4 bases to trimming and J lost 1 base, with 16 bases between them. The CDR3 sequence is CASSPPAGERNTEAFF. The CDR3 DNA reads TGTGCCAGCAGCCCCCCCGCCGGAGAAAGGAACACTGAAGCTTTCTTT.

The chain combines TRBV5-5 with TRBJ1-1, with 8 bases identical to TRBD1. The length of the CDR3 is 16 residues. V gave up 1 base and J gave up 0 bases; unmatched junction bases: 5. Per the germline V gene, CDR1 is SGHKS and CDR2 is YYEKEE (reference sequence). CDR3 sequence: CASSLLSGGMNTEAFF. The DNA of the CDR3 is TGTGCCAGCAGCTTGTTGTCAGGGGGCATGAACACTGAAGCTTTCTTT.

CDR3 DNA: TGCGCCAGCAGCTTGAGAGACAGGGGCGACGAGCAGTACTTC. Translated: CASSLRDRGDEQYF. The chain joins TRBV5-1 to TRBJ2-7; 8 bases match TRBD1. V lost 1 base to trimming and J lost 5 bases; unmatched junction nucleotides: 5. CDR1 and CDR2 (germline): SGHRS, YFSETQ. The CDR3 loop spans 14 amino acids.

A remark on this clone: This sample includes further DNA sequences coding for the same CDR3. The gene calls are TRBV4-1 and TRBJ1-2; D is unresolved. This CDR3 comprises 13 residues. Trimming took off 0 bases at V and 7 bases at J, with 9 bases between the two ends. Germline CDR1 reads MGHRA; CDR2 reads YSYEKL. CDR3 loop: CASSQEVRAGYTF. The DNA for the CDR3 is TGCGCCAGCAGCCAAGAAGTCCGGGCTGGCTACACCTTC.